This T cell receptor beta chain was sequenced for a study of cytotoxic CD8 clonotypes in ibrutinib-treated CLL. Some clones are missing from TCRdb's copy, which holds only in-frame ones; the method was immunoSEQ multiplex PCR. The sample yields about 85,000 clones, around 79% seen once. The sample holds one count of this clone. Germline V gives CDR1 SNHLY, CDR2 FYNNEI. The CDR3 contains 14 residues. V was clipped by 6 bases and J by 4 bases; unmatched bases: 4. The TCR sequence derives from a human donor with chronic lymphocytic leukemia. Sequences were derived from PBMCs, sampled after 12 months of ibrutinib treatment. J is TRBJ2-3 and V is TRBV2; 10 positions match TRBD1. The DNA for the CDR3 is TGTGCCAGCAGCCGGGACAGGGGCGCAGATACGCAGTATTTT. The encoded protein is CASSRDRGADTQYF.